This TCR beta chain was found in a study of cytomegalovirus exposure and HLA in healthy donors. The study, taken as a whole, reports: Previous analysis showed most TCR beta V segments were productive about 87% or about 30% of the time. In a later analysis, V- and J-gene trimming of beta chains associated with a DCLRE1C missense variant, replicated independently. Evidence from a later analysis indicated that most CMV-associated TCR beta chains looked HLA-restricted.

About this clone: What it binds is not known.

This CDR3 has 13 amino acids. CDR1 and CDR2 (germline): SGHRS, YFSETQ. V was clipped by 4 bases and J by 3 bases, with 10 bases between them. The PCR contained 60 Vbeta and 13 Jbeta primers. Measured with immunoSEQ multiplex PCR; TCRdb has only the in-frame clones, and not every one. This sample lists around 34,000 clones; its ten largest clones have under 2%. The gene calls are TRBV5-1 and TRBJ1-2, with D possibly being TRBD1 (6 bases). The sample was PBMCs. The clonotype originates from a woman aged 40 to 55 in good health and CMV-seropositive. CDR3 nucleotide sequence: TGCGCCAGCAGCCTGACAGGAGACTATGGCTACACCTTC. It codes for CASSLTGDYGYTF. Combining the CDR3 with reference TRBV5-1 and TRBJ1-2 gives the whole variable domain KAGVTQTPRYLIKTRGQQVTLSCSPISGHRSVSWYQQTPGQGLQFLFEYFSETQRNKGNFPGRFSGRQFSNSRSEMNVSTLELGDSALYLCASSLTGDYGYTFGSGTRLTVV.